A single sample gave rise to the 30 T cell receptor beta chains below, sequenced in a study of control samples from healthy donors and cancer patients. Profiled with immunoSEQ multiplex PCR; TCRdb holds only in-frame clones, not every one. Here the sample spans approximately 230,000 clones, almost 85% being singletons. The sample comprised PBMCs. The receptors stem from a woman aged 55-75 years with lung cancer.

The V call is TRBV6-1, the J call TRBJ1-1; weak D call: TRBD1 (6 bases). Between the trimmed V and J ends, which lost 3 bases and 0 bases, there was a span of 11 bases. The germline V gene encodes CDR1 MNHNS and CDR2 SASEGT. This CDR3 is 15 amino acids long. CDR3 nucleotide sequence: TGTGCCAGCAGTGATACAGGGACGGTGAACACTGAAGCTTTCTTT. Translation gives CASSDTGTVNTEAFF.

A few counts support this clone. The genes are TRBV7-6 and TRBJ2-1; 13 bases match TRBD2. This CDR3 spans 16 amino acids. Germline CDR1 and CDR2: SGHVS and FNYEAQ. The V segment lost 1 base and the J segment 4 bases; nucleotides outside the gene matches: 1. CDR3 DNA: TGTGCCAGCAGCTTAGAGGGACTAGCGGGATACAATGAGCAGTTCTTC. Protein: CASSLEGLAGYNEQFF.

The chain is built from TRBV20-1 and TRBJ1-6; a possible D gene is TRBD1 (6 bases). The germline V and J ends were trimmed by 3 bases and 7 bases, with 10 bases remaining between them. The germline V gene encodes CDR1 DFQATT and CDR2 SNEGSKA (reference sequence). There are 13 residues in the CDR3. Here the CDR3 DNA reads TGCAGTGCTAGTCGCACAGGGAATTCACCCCTCCACTTT. This sequence encodes CSASRTGNSPLHF.

The rearrangement links TRBV28 to TRBJ2-1; a weak D match, TRBD1 (6 bases). The CDR3 length is 14 residues. Germline assignment: CDR1 MDHEN and CDR2 SYDVKM. With 6 bases removed from V and 4 bases from J, the gap between germline ends came to 13 bases. The CDR3, as DNA: TGTGCCAGCAGCCTTGACAGGATTTACAATGAGCAGTTCTTC. Amino acids: CASSLDRIYNEQFF.

CDR3 nucleotide sequence: TGCGCCAGCAGTCGGGACACCTACACTGAAGCTTTCTTT. Amino acid sequence: CASSRDTYTEAFF. This chain uses TRBV10-2 with TRBJ1-1, with D perhaps matching TRBD1 (6 bases). The germline V gene has CDR1 WSHSY and CDR2 SAAADI. Between the trimmed V and J ends, which lost 5 bases and 3 bases, there was a span of 10 bases. This CDR3 spans 13 amino acids.

For the CDR3, the DNA is TGTGCCACCAGCCGGGGGGGAGGGGGAGAGGCTTTCTTT. Amino acid sequence: CATSRGGGGEAFF. This chain uses TRBV15 with TRBJ1-1; weak D call: TRBD1 (6 bases). V dropped 5 bases and J dropped 11 bases, with 18 bases sitting between them. Germline V gene lookup returns CDR1 LNHNV and CDR2 YYDKDF (reference sequence). The CDR3 loop spans 13 amino acids.

V gene TRBV5-4 combines with J gene TRBJ2-7, with 13 bases fitting TRBD2. CDR1 is SGHNT and CDR2 is YYREEE in the germline V gene (reference sequence). Germline trimming cut 4 bases from V and 3 bases from J; bases unmatched to any gene: 4. CDR3 length equals 15 residues. In nucleotides, the CDR3 is TGTGCCAGCAGCGCCGGGACTAGCGGGGACTACGAGCAGTACTTC. It translates to CASSAGTSGDYEQYF.

Details on this clone: Other DNA sequences in the sample encode the same CDR3. The genes are TRBV10-2 and TRBJ2-7, with D perhaps TRBD1 or TRBD2 (5 bases each). The CDR3 has 12 amino acids. Trimming took off 2 bases at V and 3 bases at J, with 5 bases between the two ends. Germline lookup yields CDR1 WSHSY and CDR2 SAAADI. The DNA for the CDR3 is TGCGCCAGCAGTGAGGGGGGCTACGAGCAGTACTTC. The encoded protein is CASSEGGYEQYF.

The rearrangement uses TRBV19 and TRBJ1-1, with D maybe TRBD1 (5 bases). CDR1 is LNHDA and CDR2 is SQIVND in the germline V gene (reference sequence). CDR3 length equals 12 residues. The germline V and J ends were trimmed by 7 bases and 4 bases, with 10 bases remaining between them. In DNA form, the CDR3 reads TGTGCCAGTAAACGGGGCGGCACTGAAGCTTTCTTT. This codes for CASKRGGTEAFF.

This clone was counted once. The chain is built from TRBV4-1 and TRBJ1-4; a possible D gene is TRBD1 (5 bases). Germline V lookup: CDR1 MGHRA, CDR2 YSYEKL. This CDR3 contains 16 residues. Trimming removed 0 bases at V and 0 bases at J, with 8 bases between. The CDR3 protein is CASSQEQETTNEKLFF. The CDR3 region has the DNA TGCGCCAGCAGCCAAGAACAGGAGACAACTAATGAAAAACTGTTTTTT.

V usage is TRBV11-1 and J usage is TRBJ2-2; D is perhaps TRBD1 or TRBD2 (6 bases each). The germline V gene has CDR1 SGHAT and CDR2 FQDESV (reference sequence). V was cut by 2 bases and J by 7 bases, with 17 bases left in between. The CDR3 runs to 16 residues. The CDR3 protein is CASSLFGGGLDGELFF. The CDR3 DNA is TGTGCCAGCAGCTTATTTGGAGGGGGGCTCGACGGGGAGCTGTTTTTT.

The chain couples TRBV6-5 to TRBJ2-3; 7 bases map to TRBD2. The CDR3 sequence is 16 residues long. The trim removed 3 bases at V and 2 bases at J, leaving 8 bases unmatched. Per the germline V gene, CDR1 is MNHEY and CDR2 is SVGAGI. DNA of the CDR3: TGTGCCAGCAGTTATCACGGGCTAGCGGCCACAGATACGCAGTATTTT. Residues: CASSYHGLAATDTQYF.

V gene TRBV27 combines with J gene TRBJ2-3, with a weak D call TRBD2 (5 bases). CDR1 is MNHEY, CDR2 SMNVEV, per germline (reference sequence). Trimming took off 3 bases at V and 1 base at J, with 20 bases between the two ends. This CDR3 has 18 residues. The CDR3 protein is CASSFLSPTVRGTDTQYF. The CDR3 DNA is TGTGCCAGCAGTTTCCTCTCCCCGACTGTGCGGGGCACAGATACGCAGTATTTT.

J is TRBJ2-3 and V is TRBV27; 10 bases match TRBD2. Trimming removed 5 bases from V and 1 base from J; junction bases left unmatched: 9. Germline V gene data show CDR1 as MNHEY and CDR2 as SMNVEV (reference sequence). This CDR3 comprises 17 residues. CDR3 sequence reads: CASSQRGGFGGTDTQYF. As DNA, the CDR3 is TGTGCCAGCAGTCAGCGGGGGGGTTTCGGGGGCACAGATACGCAGTATTTT.

The chain is built from TRBV4-1 and TRBJ2-2, with TRBD1 as a possible D gene (5 bases). The CDR3 length is 16 residues. V was trimmed by 1 base and J by 5 bases, leaving 14 bases between them. Germline loops: CDR1 MGHRA, CDR2 YSYEKL. The DNA for the CDR3 is TGCGCCAGCAGCCAAGCCGTAGCAGGGCGGACCGGGGAGCTGTTTTTT. Encoded protein: CASSQAVAGRTGELFF.

This chain links TRBV6-5 with TRBJ2-3, with D uncertain. V was cut by 8 bases and J by 4 bases, with 16 bases left in between. The CDR3 totals 14 residues. Germline loops: CDR1 MNHEY, CDR2 SVGAGI. The CDR3 coding sequence is TGTGCCAGCCAACGTAGTGCGTCTTCAGATACGCAGTATTTT. This gives the protein CASQRSASSDTQYF.

The CDR3, as DNA: TGTGCCAGCAGCTTAGACAGGGGAGCTTTCTTT. Protein: CASSLDRGAFF. The V gene is TRBV7-6, the J gene TRBJ1-1, with TRBD1 matching over 7 bases. The CDR3 totals 11 residues. Per the germline V gene, CDR1 is SGHVS and CDR2 is FNYEAQ. V lost 1 base to trimming and J lost 10 bases; unmatched junction nucleotides: 0.

This clone was picked up a small number of times. The chain employs TRBV11-2 and TRBJ2-1; 8 bases match TRBD2. V was clipped by 1 base and J by 9 bases; unmatched bases: 11. The CDR3 contains 16 residues. The V gene's germline CDR1 is SGHAT and CDR2 FQNNGV. In DNA, the CDR3 is TGTGCCAGCAGCTTAGCTAGCGGGCCCACCCGGGGTGAGCAGTTCTTC. Protein: CASSLASGPTRGEQFF.

The chain employs TRBV18 and TRBJ2-2; D possibly corresponds to TRBD2 (5 bases). The CDR3 length is 13 residues. Germline V gives CDR1 KGHSH, CDR2 LQKENI. Trimming pared 3 bases from V and 9 bases from J, leaving 11 bases between. The CDR3 coding sequence is TGTGCCAGCTCACCTTCGGGAAGTAGGGAGCTGTTTTTT. Amino acid sequence: CASSPSGSRELFF.

The J gene is TRBJ1-2, the V gene TRBV14, with D possibly being TRBD1 (5 bases). Germline V lookup: CDR1 SGHDN, CDR2 FVKESK. V shed 0 bases and J shed 2 bases, with 22 bases lying between them. This CDR3 region has 19 residues. This CDR3 is CASSQETGGIPLSNYGYTF. The CDR3 nucleotides read TGTGCCAGCAGCCAAGAAACGGGGGGGATCCCTCTGTCCAACTATGGCTACACCTTC.

On this clone: Other DNA sequences in this sample translate to the same CDR3. The chain carries TRBV10-3 and TRBJ2-2, with 8 bases identical to TRBD2. After removal of 3 bases from V and 6 bases from J, the junction contained 3 bases not matched to a gene. This CDR3 is built from 14 residues. CDR1 is ENHRY and CDR2 is SYGVKD in the germline V gene. The CDR3 DNA reads TGTGCCATCAGTGAATCGGGAGGGGCCGGGGAGCTGTTTTTT. Its translation: CAISESGGAGELFF.

J is TRBJ2-6 and V is TRBV2; 7 bases align to TRBD1. V lost 9 bases, J lost 1 base, and 6 bases stayed unmatched. Germline values: CDR1 SNHLY, CDR2 FYNNEI. The CDR3 is made up of 15 amino acids. The CDR3 bases are TGTGCCAGTCACAGGGGCGTTTCTGGGGCCAACGTCCTGACTTTC. It codes for CASHRGVSGANVLTF.

V and J are TRBV19 and TRBJ1-5, with 8 bases lining up with TRBD1. Losses at the gene ends were 3 bases for V and 5 bases for J; bases not matched to a gene: 6. This CDR3 comprises 15 residues. The V gene's germline CDR1 is LNHDA and CDR2 SQIVND (reference sequence). The DNA of the CDR3 is TGTGCCAGTAGTATCCGGACAGGGTCCCATCAGCCCCAGCATTTT. Protein: CASSIRTGSHQPQHF.

V gene TRBV19 combines with J gene TRBJ2-7, with 9 nucleotides matching TRBD2. The trim removed 3 bases at V and 3 bases at J, leaving 6 bases unmatched. Germline assignment: CDR1 LNHDA and CDR2 SQIVND (reference sequence). The length of the CDR3 is 15 residues. The CDR3 loop reads CASSMFGGRDYEQYF. For the CDR3, the DNA is TGTGCCAGTAGTATGTTCGGCGGGAGGGACTACGAGCAGTACTTC.

The V call is TRBV15, the J call TRBJ1-2; 8 positions match TRBD1. J lost 4 bases, V lost 1 base, and 8 bases had no gene match. The length of the CDR3 is 16 residues. The V gene's germline CDR1 is LNHNV and CDR2 YYDKDF (reference sequence). Here the CDR3 reads CATSRAGETGGYGYTF. The DNA of the CDR3 is TGTGCCACCAGCAGAGCCGGAGAAACAGGGGGCTATGGCTACACCTTC.

The gene calls are TRBV19 and TRBJ1-2; 9 nucleotides agree with TRBD1. V shed 5 bases, J shed 5 bases, and the junction held 6 bases outside the gene matches. CDR3 length: 14 amino acids. Germline V CDR1 and CDR2: LNHDA, SQIVND (reference sequence). The CDR3 coding sequence is TGTGCCAGTAGTGACGACAGGGGGAAGTATGGCTACACCTTC. The encoded protein is CASSDDRGKYGYTF.

V is TRBV2 and J is TRBJ2-3, with 15 positions matching TRBD2. CDR1 is SNHLY and CDR2 is FYNNEI in the germline V gene. The CDR3 totals 16 residues. V was clipped by 7 bases and J by 5 bases; unmatched bases: 7. CDR3 nucleotides: TGTGCCAGCACCAGGACTAGCGGGGGGGCTATAGATACGCAGTATTTT. It codes for CASTRTSGGAIDTQYF. The full variable domain, rest sourced from reference TRBV2 and TRBJ2-3, is EPEVTQTPSHQVTQMGQEVILRCVPISNHLYFYWYRQILGQKVEFLVSFYNNEISEKSEIFDDQFSVERPDGSNFTLKIRSTKLEDSAMYFCASTRTSGGAIDTQYFGPGTRLTVL.

This clone has only a few counts. The V call is TRBV13, the J call TRBJ1-1; D gene uncertain. Trimming left V 3 bases short and J 1 base short, with 3 bases between. The CDR3 consists of 12 residues. Germline V gene data show CDR1 as PRHDT and CDR2 as FYEKMQ (reference sequence). CDR3 protein: CASSFSNTEAFF. Here the CDR3 DNA reads TGTGCCAGCAGCTTCTCGAACACTGAAGCTTTCTTT.

The CDR3 region has the DNA TGTGCCAGCAGCCAACGGGGCGAGCAGCCCCAGCATTTT. Its protein product is CASSQRGEQPQHF. V usage is TRBV3-1 (or the pseudogene TRBV3-2) and J usage is TRBJ1-5; the D gene is possibly TRBD1 (5 bases). CDR3 size: 13 residues. CDR1 LGHDT and CDR2 YNNKEL come from the germline V gene (reference sequence). V shed 2 bases and J shed 7 bases, with 9 bases lying between them.

The chain carries TRBV10-3 and TRBJ1-1, with TRBD1 as a possible D gene (6 bases). V dropped 10 bases and J dropped 0 bases, with 12 bases sitting between them. Germline values: CDR1 ENHRY, CDR2 SYGVKD. CDR3 length: 13 amino acids. CDR3 in amino acids: CASTGQLNTEAFF. DNA for the CDR3: TGTGCCAGTACAGGACAGTTGAACACTGAAGCTTTCTTT.